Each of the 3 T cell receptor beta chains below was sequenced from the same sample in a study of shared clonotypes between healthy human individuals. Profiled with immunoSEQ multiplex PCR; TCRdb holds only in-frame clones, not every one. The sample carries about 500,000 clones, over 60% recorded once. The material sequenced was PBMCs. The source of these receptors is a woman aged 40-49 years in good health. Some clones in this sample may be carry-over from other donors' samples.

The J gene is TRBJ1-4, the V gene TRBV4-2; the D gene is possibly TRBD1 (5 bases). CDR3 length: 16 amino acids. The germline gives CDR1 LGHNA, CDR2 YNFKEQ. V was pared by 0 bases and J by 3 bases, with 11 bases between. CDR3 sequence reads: CASSQDLGRANEKLFF. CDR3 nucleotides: TGTGCCAGCAGCCAAGATCTGGGCAGGGCTAATGAAAAACTGTTTTTT.

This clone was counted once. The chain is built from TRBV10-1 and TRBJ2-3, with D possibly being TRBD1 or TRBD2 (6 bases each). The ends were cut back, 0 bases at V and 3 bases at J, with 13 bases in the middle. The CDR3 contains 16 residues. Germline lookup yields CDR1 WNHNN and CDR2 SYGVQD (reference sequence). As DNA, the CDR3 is TGCGCCAGCAGTGAGTCCTGCGGAGGGGGAACAGATACGCAGTATTTT. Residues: CASSESCGGGTDTQYF.

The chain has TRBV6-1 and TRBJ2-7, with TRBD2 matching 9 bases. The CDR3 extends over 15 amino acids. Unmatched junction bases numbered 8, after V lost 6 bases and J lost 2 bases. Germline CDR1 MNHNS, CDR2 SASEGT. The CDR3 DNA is TGTGCCAGCAGCCTCAGCGGGAGGTCGACCTACGAGCAGTACTTC. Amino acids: CASSLSGRSTYEQYF.